Listed below are T cell receptor beta chains from one sample, sequenced in a study of beta chain features in type 1 diabetes. Profiling relied on immunoSEQ multiplex PCR, and the TCRdb table lists in-frame clones only, not all of them. The sample holds fewer than 150,000 clones, around 7% seen once. The sample was central memory CD4+ T cells from blood. Every receptor here comes from a woman in her twenties or thirties in good health. Each CDR3 is given with its conserved first and last residue. The D gene is left open where the match is weak. Where a row states a size, it is once, few, many or the class of an expanded clone; other rows omit it.

size,D,V,J,DNA,CDR3
few,-,TRBV6-5,TRBJ1-1,TGTGCCAGCAGTTACCCGGGAGGGACTGAAGCTTTCTTT,CASSYPGGTEAFF
-,-,TRBV7-3,TRBJ1-5,TGTGCCAGCAGCCCAGGGGCCAATCAGCCCCAGCATTTT,CASSPGANQPQHF
many,-,TRBV4-3,TRBJ2-1,TGCGCCAGCAGCCAAAACGGACTTCGATACAATGAGCAGTTCTTC,CASSQNGLRYNEQFF
-,-,TRBV7-3,TRBJ2-3,TGTGCCAGCAGCTCCCCGTCTGATACGCAGTATTTT,CASSSPSDTQYF
-,TRBD2,TRBV2,TRBJ2-3,TGTGCCAGCAGTGAATTGGGACTAGAACAGTATTTT,CASSELGLEQYF
many,TRBD2,TRBV7-2,TRBJ2-7,TGTGCCAGCAGCTTACGTCGAGCGGGGGGACCCTACGAGCAGTACTTC,CASSLRRAGGPYEQYF
-,-,TRBV7-3,TRBJ2-3,TGTGCCAGCAGCTTAAATAGCCCCAGCACAGATACGCAGTATTTT,CASSLNSPSTDTQYF
-,TRBD1,TRBV11-3,TRBJ2-3,TGTGCCAGCAGCACCCCCGGACAGGGGATCACAGATACGCAGTATTTT,CASSTPGQGITDTQYF
few,-,TRBV7-9,TRBJ1-5,TGTGCCAGCAGCCTAGAAGGGGTAAACAATCAGCCCCAGCATTTT,CASSLEGVNNQPQHF
few,TRBD2,TRBV27,TRBJ2-7,TGTGCCAGCAGTCCCGGGGGGTCCTACGAGCAGTACTTC,CASSPGGSYEQYF
few,-,TRBV5-1,TRBJ1-1,TGCGCCAGCAGCTTCGGGGGGGACACTGAAGCTTTCTTT,CASSFGGDTEAFF
few,-,TRBV28,TRBJ1-5,TGTGCCAGCCGAACGACGTACGGACAGCAGCCCCAGCATTTT,CASRTTYGQQPQHF
-,TRBD2,TRBV5-4,TRBJ2-2,TGTGCCAGCAGCGGACTAGCGGGAGATGTGGCCGGGGAGCTGTTTTTT,CASSGLAGDVAGELFF
few,-,TRBV6-1,TRBJ2-7,TGTGCCAGCCACCTAGCCGACGCCTACGAGCAGTACTTC,CASHLADAYEQYF
few,TRBD2,TRBV27,TRBJ2-1,TGTGCCAGCAGTTATCGAGCGGGAGAGTTTGAGCAGTTCTTC,CASSYRAGEFEQFF
-,TRBD1,TRBV30,TRBJ1-5,TGTGCCTGGAGTAGAGGACAGGGAAAAGGTCAGCCCCAGCATTTT,CAWSRGQGKGQPQHF
-,TRBD2,TRBV11-1,TRBJ2-5,TGTGCCAGCAGCTCTACCCAACTAGCGGGGGAAAGCCCTCCTTACTTC,CASSSTQLAGESPPYF
once,TRBD1,TRBV27,TRBJ2-2,TGTGCCAGCAGTTTCCGGACAGGCCCTACGGAAGGCACCGGGGAGCTGTTTTTT,CASSFRTGPTEGTGELFF
-,-,TRBV30,TRBJ2-2,TGTGCCTGGAGTTTACAGGGCGCGAACACCGGGGAGCTGTTTTTT,CAWSLQGANTGELFF
-,-,TRBV6-5,TRBJ2-7,TGTGCCAGCAGTTCTCGAACAGGGACGGACGAGCAGTACTTC,CASSSRTGTDEQYF
few,-,TRBV28,TRBJ2-7,TGTGCCAGCAGTTTAATCCTCTACGAGCAGTACTTC,CASSLILYEQYF
-,TRBD2,TRBV7-2,TRBJ2-3,TGTGCCAGCAGCCCCCGGACTAGCGGGGGGGCCACAGATACGCAGTATTTT,CASSPRTSGGATDTQYF
few,TRBD2,TRBV2,TRBJ2-3,TGTGCCAGCAGCCTAACTAGCGGGGGCACAGATACGCAGTATTTT,CASSLTSGGTDTQYF
few,-,TRBV21-1,TRBJ2-1,TGTGCCAGCATAAGTACCCCCCTACAGTATGAGCAGTTCTTC,CASISTPLQYEQFF
-,-,TRBV4-1,TRBJ2-6,TGCGCCAGCAGCCAAGATCTGGTGAGCTCTGGGGCCAACGTCCTGACTTTC,CASSQDLVSSGANVLTF
few,TRBD2,TRBV6-1,TRBJ2-7,TGTGCCAGCACCGGAGCGGGGAGGGAGCAGTACTTC,CASTGAGREQYF
-,-,TRBV7-3,TRBJ2-5,TGTGCCAGCAGCCCTCAGGGACTGGGAACGGAGACCCAGTACTTC,CASSPQGLGTETQYF
few,TRBD2,TRBV25-1,TRBJ2-1,TGTGCCAGCAGTGAAGGGGCGGGAGGGCCGCGCGCCAATGAGCAGTTCTTC,CASSEGAGGPRANEQFF
few,-,TRBV5-4,TRBJ2-1,TGTGCCAGCAGCAGAATAGCTTCCATCGATGAGCAGTTCTTC,CASSRIASIDEQFF
few,-,TRBV18,TRBJ2-7,TGTGCCAGCTCCGAAGGGGGGGACACCAGCCTCTACGAGCAGTACTTC,CASSEGGDTSLYEQYF
many,-,TRBV30,TRBJ2-3,TGTGCCTGGAGTGTAGATCGCGGGATTACAGATACGCAGTATTTT,CAWSVDRGITDTQYF
-,-,TRBV6-4,TRBJ2-1,TGTGCCAGCAGTGCTAGTGGGAGCGGTCCCAGTGAGCAGTTCTTC,CASSASGSGPSEQFF
few,TRBD1,TRBV28,TRBJ2-3,TGTGCCAGCAGTTTATACGGGACAGGCACAGATACGCAGTATTTT,CASSLYGTGTDTQYF
-,-,TRBV5-1,TRBJ1-1,TGCGCCAGCAGCTTGTCAGGGAGGCGTGAAGCTTTCTTT,CASSLSGRREAFF
few,-,TRBV11-3,TRBJ1-2,TGTGCCAGCAGCTTCAAGTGGGACAACGGCTACACCTTC,CASSFKWDNGYTF
few,-,TRBV18,TRBJ2-1,TGTGCCAGCTCACTCTTAGCGATTGAGCAGTTCTTC,CASSLLAIEQFF
-,TRBD1,TRBV5-1,TRBJ2-4,TGCGCCAGCAGCCGGGACAGCGCAAATCTCATTCAGTACTTC,CASSRDSANLIQYF
few,-,TRBV5-1,TRBJ2-1,TGCGCCAGCAGCTTGCCCGGGGGAAGCGGGCTAAGGAATGAGCAGTTCTTC,CASSLPGGSGLRNEQFF
few,-,TRBV20-1,TRBJ2-1,TGCAGTGCTAGCCTCGGTGAGCAGTTCTTC,CSASLGEQFF
-,-,TRBV27,TRBJ2-5,TGTGCCAGCAGTTTTAAAGGGGTGGAGACCCAGTACTTC,CASSFKGVETQYF
few,TRBD1,TRBV5-4,TRBJ2-7,TGTGCCAGCAGCCCACTGGGACAGGGGACGACCTACGAGCAGTACTTC,CASSPLGQGTTYEQYF
-,TRBD1,TRBV5-4,TRBJ1-2,TGTGCCAGCAGCATTACCGGGACAGGGCCAATTCGGTATGGCTACACCTTC,CASSITGTGPIRYGYTF
once,-,TRBV10-3,TRBJ1-5,TGTGCCATCAGTGAGGGGGGGATGAGCAATCAGCCCCAGCATTTT,CAISEGGMSNQPQHF
many,-,TRBV19,TRBJ2-5,TGTGCCAGTAGTAGGGGTCAGGAGGCGACCCAGTACTTC,CASSRGQEATQYF
few,TRBD1,TRBV7-3,TRBJ1-5,TGTGCCAGCAGCTCCCTAACAACCCGACAGGGCGGTCAGCCCCAGCATTTT,CASSSLTTRQGGQPQHF
-,TRBD2,TRBV7-3,TRBJ2-2,TGTGCCAGCAGCTTAAGAGGCGGGAGCTGGAGTACCGGGGAGCTGTTTTTT,CASSLRGGSWSTGELFF
-,-,TRBV7-7,TRBJ2-3,TGTGCTAGCAGCTTAGGGCGTGAGGGTTATACGCAGTATTTT,CASSLGREGYTQYF
-,-,TRBV4-3,TRBJ2-3,TGCGCCAGCAGCCAAGGGGTAGCGTCTAGCACAGATACGCAGTATTTT,CASSQGVASSTDTQYF
few,-,TRBV11-2,TRBJ1-1,TGTGCCAGCAGCTTTTCTGGGCGGGACACTGAAGCTTTCTTT,CASSFSGRDTEAFF
-,TRBD1,TRBV7-9,TRBJ2-1,TGTGCCAGCAGCCAACCCTCCGGGACAGGATTCTACAATGAGCAGTTCTTC,CASSQPSGTGFYNEQFF
-,-,TRBV19,TRBJ2-5,TGTGCCAGTAGTCCCCTGACTAAGGGGACCCAGTACTTC,CASSPLTKGTQYF
-,TRBD1,TRBV5-1,TRBJ2-3,TGCGCCAGCAGCCGGACAGGGGGCGAAGCAGATACGCAGTATTTT,CASSRTGGEADTQYF